This T cell receptor (beta chain) was sequenced for a study of T cells in localized non-small cell lung cancer (dated by TCRdb to 2020 to 2022). In terms of the full investigation: The study analyzed T cell repertoires of 200 to 250 early-stage NSCLC patients, comparing tumors and uninvolved tumor-adjacent lungs. The cohort consisted of around 250 treatment-naive NSCLC patients whose localized lung tumors had been resected. A mean age of around 66 years was recorded for the NSCLC patients, of whom 129 were male and some 100 were female. General findings and caveats noted by the study authors: The highest T cell clonality was observed in uninvolved tumor-adjacent lung, where clonality exceeded that of tumor, suggesting that antigenic responses were more focused in uninvolved tumor-adjacent lung. Because the study design was exploratory, TCR variables were selected using unadjusted p-values without false-discovery rate correction. A median of roughly 60 of the top 100 tumor clones were detected in paired uninvolved adjacent lung, and 28 of these tumor clones were also found among the top 100 clones of the paired uninvolved adjacent lung. Because multi-region sequencing of the tumors was not done, intratumor heterogeneity could not be ruled out. Higher T cell density in blood was associated with longer overall survival, whereas higher clonality in adjacent lung was associated with shorter survival.

About this clone itself: Its antigen is currently not known. The record has no base qualities; no much larger clone is one base away.

TCR beta CDR3 regions were sequenced from DNA using the immunoSEQ Assay. Per the authors' processing: T cell density was computed as TCR beta template counts normalized to usable DNA estimated by amplifying housekeeping genes. The preseqR package was used to estimate richness by extrapolating to 400,000 templates for PBMC samples and to 120,000 templates for tissue samples. Clonality was taken to be one minus Pielou's evenness. Tissue-enriched TCRs were identified through differential abundance testing performed on productive amino-acid clonotypes, with a minimum total count of 5 and an alpha of 0.1. The Jaccard Index and the Morisita Overlap Index were used to measure how much the repertoires overlapped between compartments. TCR beta CDR3s were clustered by GLIPH together with public tetramer-defined viral CDR3s, and at least three viral sequences plus V-gene enrichment were required for viral motifs. The immuneACCESS repertoire file appears here via TCRdb, limited to in-frame rearrangements. These files lack a portion of the clones; in checked studies, under half of the deficit traces to unresolved V genes, and the cause of the others is not known. Clone size and the V and J calls come from that table; the DNA yielded D and trimming. The table for this sample lists around 26,000 clones; more than 85% of them were counted only once. Jointly, the top ten make up 4.2% of the sample.

At diagnosis, tumor, uninvolved tumor-adjacent lung and peripheral blood were collected and then preserved as a mix of FFPE and fresh-frozen material. For TCR repertoire profiling, the blood samples were analyzed as peripheral blood mononuclear cells. As encoded in the germline V gene, CDR1 is ENHRY while CDR2 is SYGVKD. The junction carries 7 bases between V and J, which are trimmed by 1 base and 6 bases respectively. Including the terminal cysteine and phenylalanine, the CDR3 comprises 14 residues. Kept here is only the CDR3 DNA, which spans 42 bases and is read in frame from base 1. This TCR was sampled from a female donor of 60 years or more with stage II squamous cell lung carcinoma. The sequence joins TRBV10-3 to TRBJ1-6; the D gene identity is not certain. The sequenced sample was peripheral blood, obtained before any cancer treatment. The nucleotide sequence reads as follows: TGTGCCATCAGTGAGTTACTGAGTAATTCACCCCTCCACTTT. It specifies CAISELLSNSPLHF.